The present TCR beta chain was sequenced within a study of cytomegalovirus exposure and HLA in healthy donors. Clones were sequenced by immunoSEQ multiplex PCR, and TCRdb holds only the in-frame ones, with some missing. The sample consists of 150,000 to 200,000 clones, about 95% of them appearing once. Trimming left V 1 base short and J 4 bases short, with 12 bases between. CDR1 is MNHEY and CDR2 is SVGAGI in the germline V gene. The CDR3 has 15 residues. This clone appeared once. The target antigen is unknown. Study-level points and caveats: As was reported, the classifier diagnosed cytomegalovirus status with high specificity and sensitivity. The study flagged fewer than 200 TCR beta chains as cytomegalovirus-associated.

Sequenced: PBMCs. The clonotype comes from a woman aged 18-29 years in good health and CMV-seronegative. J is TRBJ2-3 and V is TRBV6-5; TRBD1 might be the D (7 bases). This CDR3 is CASSYFRGTPDTQYF. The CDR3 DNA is TGTGCCAGCAGTTACTTCAGGGGGACTCCAGATACGCAGTATTTT.